This T cell receptor (beta chain) was identified during a study of T cell responses to AZD1222 COVID-19 vaccine. Regarding the study as a whole: Spike-specific TCR breadth and depth went up after people got two AZD1222 doses.

This CDR3 has 15 residues. V was cut by 2 bases and J by 3 bases, with 15 bases left in between. CDR1 and CDR2 (germline): SGDLS, YYNGEE. The table came from immunoSEQ multiplex PCR; TCRdb's copy has only in-frame clones and leaves some out. In the table there are under 150,000 clones, 85% to 95% of which are singletons. Comments on this clone: Its specificity is unknown.

The source was peripheral blood, collected on day 0 of AZD1222 vaccination. This sequence was found in an adult in good health. V and J are TRBV9 and TRBJ2-7; D might be TRBD1 (6 bases). The CDR3 reads CASSVGAESHYEQYF. The CDR3 DNA reads as TGTGCCAGCAGCGTGGGGGCTGAGAGCCACTACGAGCAGTACTTC. Full variable domain (remainder filled in from reference TRBV9 and TRBJ2-7): DSGVTQTPKHLITATGQRVTLRCSPRSGDLSVYWYQQSLDQGLQFLIQYYNGEERAKGNILERFSAQQFPDLHSELNLSSLELGDSALYFCASSVGAESHYEQYFGPGTRLTVT.